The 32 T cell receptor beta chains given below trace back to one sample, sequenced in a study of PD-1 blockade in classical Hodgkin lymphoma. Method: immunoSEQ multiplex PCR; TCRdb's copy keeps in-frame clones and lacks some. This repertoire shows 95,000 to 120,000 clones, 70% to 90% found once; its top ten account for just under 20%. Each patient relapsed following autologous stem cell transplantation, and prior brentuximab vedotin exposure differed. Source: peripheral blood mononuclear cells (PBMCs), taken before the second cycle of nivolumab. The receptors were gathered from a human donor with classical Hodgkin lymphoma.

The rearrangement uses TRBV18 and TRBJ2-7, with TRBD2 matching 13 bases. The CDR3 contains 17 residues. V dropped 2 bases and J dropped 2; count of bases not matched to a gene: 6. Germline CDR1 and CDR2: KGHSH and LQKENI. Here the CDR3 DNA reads TGTGCCAGCTCACCAACACTAGCGGGAGGGGCAACCTACGAGCAGTACTTC. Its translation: CASSPTLAGGATYEQYF.

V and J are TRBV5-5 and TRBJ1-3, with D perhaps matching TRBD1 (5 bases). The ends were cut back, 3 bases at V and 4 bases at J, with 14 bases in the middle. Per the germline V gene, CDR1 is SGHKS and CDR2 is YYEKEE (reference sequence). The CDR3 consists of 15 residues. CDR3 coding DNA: TGTGCCAGCAGCTCCCAGGTGGGGGTCGGAAACACCATATATTTT. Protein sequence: CASSSQVGVGNTIYF.

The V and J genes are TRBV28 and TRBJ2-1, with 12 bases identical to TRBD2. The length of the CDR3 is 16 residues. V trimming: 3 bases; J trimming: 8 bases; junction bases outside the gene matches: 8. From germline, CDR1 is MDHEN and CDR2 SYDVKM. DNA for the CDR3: TGTGCCAGCAGTTTTCCCGCTAGCGGGAGGGTCGATGAGCAGTTCTTC. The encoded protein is CASSFPASGRVDEQFF.

CDR3 sequence (DNA): TGCGCCAGCAGCTTGGAGGCAGGTGGGGATGAAGCTTTCTTT. Protein sequence: CASSLEAGGDEAFF. This chain connects TRBV5-1 to TRBJ1-1; D gene ambiguous. This CDR3 contains 14 residues. V was clipped by 0 bases and J by 7 bases, with 13 bases between them. Germline CDR1 SGHRS, CDR2 YFSETQ.

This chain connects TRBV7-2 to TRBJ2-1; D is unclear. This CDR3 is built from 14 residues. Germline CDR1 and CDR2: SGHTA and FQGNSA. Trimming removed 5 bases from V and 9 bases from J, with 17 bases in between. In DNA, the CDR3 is TGTGCCAGCAGCCCTTTGACCCGACCGCCTGAGCAGTTCTTC. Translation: CASSPLTRPPEQFF.

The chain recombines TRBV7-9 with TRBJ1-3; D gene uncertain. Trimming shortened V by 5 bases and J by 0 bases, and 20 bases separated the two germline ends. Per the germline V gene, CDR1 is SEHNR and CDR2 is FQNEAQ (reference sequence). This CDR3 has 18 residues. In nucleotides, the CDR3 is TGTGCCAGCAGCCACGGAGGCGAAAGCTACCTCTCTGGAAACACCATATATTTT. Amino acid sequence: CASSHGGESYLSGNTIYF.

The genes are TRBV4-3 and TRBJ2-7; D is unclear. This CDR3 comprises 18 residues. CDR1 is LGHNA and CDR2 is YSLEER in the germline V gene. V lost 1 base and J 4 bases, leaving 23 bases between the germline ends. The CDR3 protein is CASSQGVLPGMISYEQYF. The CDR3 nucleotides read TGCGCCAGCAGCCAAGGGGTCCTACCCGGAATGATCTCTTACGAGCAGTACTTC.

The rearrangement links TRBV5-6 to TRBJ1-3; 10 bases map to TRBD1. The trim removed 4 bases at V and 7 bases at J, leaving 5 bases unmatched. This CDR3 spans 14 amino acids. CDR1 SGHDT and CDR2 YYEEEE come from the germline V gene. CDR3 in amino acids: CASSGDRGRNTIYF. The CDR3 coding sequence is TGTGCCAGCAGCGGGGACAGGGGAAGGAACACCATATATTTT.

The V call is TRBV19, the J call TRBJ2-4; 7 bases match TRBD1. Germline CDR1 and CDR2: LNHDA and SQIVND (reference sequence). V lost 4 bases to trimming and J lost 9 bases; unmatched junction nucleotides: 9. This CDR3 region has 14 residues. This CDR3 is CASSTTGDQGIQYF. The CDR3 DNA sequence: TGTGCCAGTAGTACAACAGGGGATCAGGGCATTCAGTACTTC. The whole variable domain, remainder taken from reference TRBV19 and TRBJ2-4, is DGGITQSPKYLFRKEGQNVTLSCEQNLNHDAMYWYRQDPGQGLRLIYYSQIVNDFQKGDIAEGYSVSREKKESFPLTVTSAQKNPTAFYLCASSTTGDQGIQYFGAGTRLSVL.

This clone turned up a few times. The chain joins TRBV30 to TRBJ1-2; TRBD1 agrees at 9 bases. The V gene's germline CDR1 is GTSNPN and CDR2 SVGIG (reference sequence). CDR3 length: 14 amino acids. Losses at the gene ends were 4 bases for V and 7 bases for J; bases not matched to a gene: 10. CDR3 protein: CAWTVDRTGAGYTF. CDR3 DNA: TGTGCCTGGACCGTGGACCGGACAGGGGCTGGCTACACCTTC. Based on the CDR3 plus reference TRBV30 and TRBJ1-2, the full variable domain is SQTIHQWPATLVQPVGSPLSLECTVEGTSNPNLYWYRQAAGRGLQLLFYSVGIGQISSEVPQNLSASRPQDRQFILSSKKLLLSDSGFYLCAWTVDRTGAGYTFGSGTRLTVV.

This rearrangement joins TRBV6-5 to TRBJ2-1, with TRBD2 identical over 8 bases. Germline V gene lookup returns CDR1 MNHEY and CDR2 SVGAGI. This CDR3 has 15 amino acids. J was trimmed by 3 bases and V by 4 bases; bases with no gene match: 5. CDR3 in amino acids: CASSLTGTSYNEQFF. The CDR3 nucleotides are TGTGCCAGCAGTTTAACCGGGACTAGCTACAATGAGCAGTTCTTC.

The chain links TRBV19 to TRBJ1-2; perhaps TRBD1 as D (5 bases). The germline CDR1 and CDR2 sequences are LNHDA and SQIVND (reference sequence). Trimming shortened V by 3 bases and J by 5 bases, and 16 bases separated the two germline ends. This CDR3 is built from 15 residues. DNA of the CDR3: TGTGCCAGTAGTATTGAGGGGTCTCCTCCGTATGGCTACACCTTC. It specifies CASSIEGSPPYGYTF.

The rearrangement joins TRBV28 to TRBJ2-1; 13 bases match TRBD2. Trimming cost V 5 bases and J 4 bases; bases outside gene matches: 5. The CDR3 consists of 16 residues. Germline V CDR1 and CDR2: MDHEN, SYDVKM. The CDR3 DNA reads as TGTGCCAGCAGTCCGTCGACTAGCGGGAGGTACAATGAGCAGTTCTTC. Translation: CASSPSTSGRYNEQFF.

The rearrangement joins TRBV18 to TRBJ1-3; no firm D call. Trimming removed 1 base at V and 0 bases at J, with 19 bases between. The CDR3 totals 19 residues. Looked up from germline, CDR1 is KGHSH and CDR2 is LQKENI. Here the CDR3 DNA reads TGTGCCAGCTCACCACTTTCTACGGGTGGGGAAAGCTCTGGAAACACCATATATTTT. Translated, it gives CASSPLSTGGESSGNTIYF.

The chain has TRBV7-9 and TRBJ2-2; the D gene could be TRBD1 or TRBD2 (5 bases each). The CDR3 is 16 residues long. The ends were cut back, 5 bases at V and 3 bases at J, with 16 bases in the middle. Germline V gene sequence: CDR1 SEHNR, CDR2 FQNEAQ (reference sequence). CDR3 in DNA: TGTGCCAGCAGCCCCCTTACCGGGACCGACACCGGGGAGCTGTTTTTT. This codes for CASSPLTGTDTGELFF.

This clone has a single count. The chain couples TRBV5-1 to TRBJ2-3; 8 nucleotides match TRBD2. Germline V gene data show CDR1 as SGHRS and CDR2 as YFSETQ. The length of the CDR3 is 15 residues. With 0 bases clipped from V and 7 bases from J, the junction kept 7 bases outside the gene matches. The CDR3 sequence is CASSLVAGGGNTQYF. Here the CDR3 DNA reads TGCGCCAGCAGCTTGGTTGCGGGAGGAGGGAATACGCAGTATTTT.

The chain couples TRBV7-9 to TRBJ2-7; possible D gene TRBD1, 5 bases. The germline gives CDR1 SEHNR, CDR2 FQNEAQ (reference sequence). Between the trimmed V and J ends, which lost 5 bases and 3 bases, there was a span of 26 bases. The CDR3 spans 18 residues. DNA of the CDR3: TGTGCCAGCAGCATCTATCAGTTTTCGACAGAAGGCCTCTACGAGCAGTACTTC. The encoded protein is CASSIYQFSTEGLYEQYF.

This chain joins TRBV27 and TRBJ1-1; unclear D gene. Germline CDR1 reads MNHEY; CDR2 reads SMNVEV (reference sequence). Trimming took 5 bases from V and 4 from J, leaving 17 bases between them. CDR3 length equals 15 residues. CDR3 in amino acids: CASSASVSPPTEAFF. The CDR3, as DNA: TGTGCCAGCAGTGCGTCCGTATCCCCCCCCACTGAAGCTTTCTTT.

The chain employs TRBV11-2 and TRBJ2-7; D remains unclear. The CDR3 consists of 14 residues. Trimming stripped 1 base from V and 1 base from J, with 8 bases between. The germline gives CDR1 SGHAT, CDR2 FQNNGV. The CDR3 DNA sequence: TGTGCCAGCAGCTTAGGCAGCTTTTCCTACGAGCAGTACTTC. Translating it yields CASSLGSFSYEQYF.

CDR3 nucleotide sequence: TGTGCCAGCAGTGGACGACAGCCATCTCTCACCGGGGAGCTGTTTTTT. This codes for CASSGRQPSLTGELFF. V usage is TRBV2 and J usage is TRBJ2-2; a weak D match, TRBD1 (5 bases). This CDR3 region has 16 residues. Per the germline V gene, CDR1 is SNHLY and CDR2 is FYNNEI. The V end was cut by 4 bases, the J end by 4 bases, with 16 bases between. Full variable domain (outside the CDR3, taken from reference TRBV2 and TRBJ2-2): EPEVTQTPSHQVTQMGQEVILRCVPISNHLYFYWYRQILGQKVEFLVSFYNNEISEKSEIFDDQFSVERPDGSNFTLKIRSTKLEDSAMYFCASSGRQPSLTGELFFGEGSRLTVL.

This CDR3 reads CATSRTEENTEAFF. DNA for the CDR3: TGTGCCACCAGCCGAACCGAGGAGAACACTGAAGCTTTCTTT. The chain joins TRBV15 to TRBJ1-1; D ambiguous. The CDR3 is 14 residues long. The V gene's germline CDR1 is LNHNV and CDR2 YYDKDF (reference sequence). Trimming stripped 5 bases from V and 1 base from J, with 11 bases between.

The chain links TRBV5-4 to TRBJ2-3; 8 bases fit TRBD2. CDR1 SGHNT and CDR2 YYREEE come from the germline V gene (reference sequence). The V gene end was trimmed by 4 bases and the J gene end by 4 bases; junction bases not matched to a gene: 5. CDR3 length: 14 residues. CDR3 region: CASSLRGGSDTQYF. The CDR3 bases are TGTGCCAGCAGCCTTCGGGGGGGATCAGATACGCAGTATTTT. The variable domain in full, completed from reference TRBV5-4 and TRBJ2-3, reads ETGVTQSPTHLIKTRGQQVTLRCSSQSGHNTVSWYQQALGQGPQFIFQYYREEENGRGNFPPRFSGLQFPNYSSELNVNALELDDSALYLCASSLRGGSDTQYFGPGTRLTVL.

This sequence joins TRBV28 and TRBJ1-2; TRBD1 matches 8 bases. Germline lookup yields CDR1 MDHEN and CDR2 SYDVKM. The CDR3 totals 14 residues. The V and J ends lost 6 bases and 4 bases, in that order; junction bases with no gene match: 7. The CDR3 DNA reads TGTGCCAGCAGCCCACAGGGGGGGGTCTATGGCTACACCTTC. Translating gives CASSPQGGVYGYTF.

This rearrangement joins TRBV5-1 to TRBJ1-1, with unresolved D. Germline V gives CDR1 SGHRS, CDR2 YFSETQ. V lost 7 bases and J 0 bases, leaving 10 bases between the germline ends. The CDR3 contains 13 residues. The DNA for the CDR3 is TGCGCCAGCTCCGGCGGGTTGAACACTGAAGCTTTCTTT. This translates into CASSGGLNTEAFF.

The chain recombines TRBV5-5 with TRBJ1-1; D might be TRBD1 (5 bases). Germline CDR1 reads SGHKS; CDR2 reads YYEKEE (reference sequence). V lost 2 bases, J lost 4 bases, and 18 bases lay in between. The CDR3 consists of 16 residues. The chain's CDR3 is CASSLPSGTRATEAFF. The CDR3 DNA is TGTGCCAGCAGCTTACCCTCTGGGACCCGGGCCACTGAAGCTTTCTTT.

The CDR3 DNA reads TGTGCCAGCAGCGTAAGGGGGGACCCTTTGAACACTGAAGCTTTCTTT. It encodes CASSVRGDPLNTEAFF. The V call is TRBV9, the J call TRBJ1-1; a weak D match, TRBD1 (6 bases). Looked up from germline, CDR1 is SGDLS and CDR2 is YYNGEE. The CDR3 sequence is 16 residues long. The V end lost 1 base, the J end lost 0 bases, and 13 bases lay between the germline ends. The variable domain in full, completed from reference TRBV9 and TRBJ1-1, reads DSGVTQTPKHLITATGQRVTLRCSPRSGDLSVYWYQQSLDQGLQFLIQYYNGEERAKGNILERFSAQQFPDLHSELNLSSLELGDSALYFCASSVRGDPLNTEAFFGQGTRLTVV.

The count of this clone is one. The CDR3 sequence is CASSEADDTVFRDTQYF. CDR3 in DNA: TGTGCCAGCAGTGAAGCAGATGACACCGTTTTCCGGGATACGCAGTATTTT. The chain links TRBV6-1 to TRBJ2-3; unclear D gene. The V gene's germline CDR1 is MNHNS and CDR2 SASEGT. Between the trimmed V and J ends, which lost 0 bases and 6 bases, there was a span of 19 bases. The CDR3 sequence is 17 residues long.

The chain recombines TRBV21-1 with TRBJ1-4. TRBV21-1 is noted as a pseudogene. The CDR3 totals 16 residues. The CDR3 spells CASSKGPVGGGEKLFF. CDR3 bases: TGTGCCAGCAGCAAAGGTCCGGTGGGGGGCGGTGAAAAACTGTTTTTT.

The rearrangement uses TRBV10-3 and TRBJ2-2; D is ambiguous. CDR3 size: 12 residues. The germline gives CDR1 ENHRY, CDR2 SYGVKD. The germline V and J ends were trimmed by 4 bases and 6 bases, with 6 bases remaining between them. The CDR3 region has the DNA TGTGCCATCAGTGTGGGGTCCGGGGAGCTGTTTTTT. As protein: CAISVGSGELFF.

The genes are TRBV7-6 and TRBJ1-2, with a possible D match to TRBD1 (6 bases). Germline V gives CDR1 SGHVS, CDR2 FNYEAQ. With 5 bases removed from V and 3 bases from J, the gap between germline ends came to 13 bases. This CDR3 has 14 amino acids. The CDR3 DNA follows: TGTGCCAGCAGCCTTACCTCAGGGGACTATGGCTACACCTTC. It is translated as CASSLTSGDYGYTF.

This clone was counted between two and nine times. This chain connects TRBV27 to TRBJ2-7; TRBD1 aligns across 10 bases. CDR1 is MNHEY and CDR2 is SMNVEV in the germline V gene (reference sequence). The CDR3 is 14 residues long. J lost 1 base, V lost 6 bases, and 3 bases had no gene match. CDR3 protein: CASRLGQGSYEQYF. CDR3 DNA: TGTGCCAGCAGGCTGGGACAGGGGTCCTACGAGCAGTACTTC.

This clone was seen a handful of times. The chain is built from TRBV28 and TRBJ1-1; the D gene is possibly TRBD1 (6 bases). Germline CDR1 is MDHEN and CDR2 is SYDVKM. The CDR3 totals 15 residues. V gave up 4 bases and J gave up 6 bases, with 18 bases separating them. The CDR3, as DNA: TGTGCCAGCAGTTCCCCGACAGGACCACTTTCTGAAGCTTTCTTT. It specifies CASSSPTGPLSEAFF.